The entry that follows covers one T cell receptor (beta chain) sequence. TCRdb's copy holds only in-frame clones and misses some; the assay was immunoSEQ multiplex PCR. The table shows 17,000 or so clones, with 85% to 95% occurring only once. Samples were taken several times over chemoradiotherapy. The sample originates from a study of chemoradiotherapy in HPV16-positive cancers. In the study overall: Candidate HPV-specific T-cell clones and common TCR motifs came from functional assays in two HPV16-positive patients.

The receptor comes from a human donor with HPV-associated anogenital cancer. Here the sequenced sample was blood, taken from a patient who underwent chemoradiotherapy.

The CDR3 nucleotides are TGTGCCAGCAGCTTAAAATCAGTTAGCTATGGCTACACCTTC. The encoded protein is CASSLKSVSYGYTF. This rearrangement joins TRBV13 to TRBJ1-2; no clear D gene. This CDR3 region has 14 residues. In germline, CDR1 is PRHDT, CDR2 FYEKMQ (reference sequence). Trimming took off 2 bases at V and 4 bases at J, with 11 bases between the two ends.